The T cell receptor (beta chain) under discussion was sequenced for a study of vaccination effects on CD4 cells after COVID-19. Findings of the study overall: Marked clonal contraction was seen late after vaccination (in both infection- and vaccine-induced clones).

With 3 bases removed from V and 2 bases from J, the gap between germline ends came to 18 bases. The CDR3 is 16 residues long. Germline CDR1 SGHNT, CDR2 YYREEE (reference sequence). Subsequent to a culture period of more than 8 days, CD4+ T cells were isolated. This clone was seen more than once but under ten times. Its antigen remains unknown. Assay used: immunoSEQ multiplex PCR; TCRdb lists only in-frame clones, some missing. The repertoire holds around 50,000 clones, approximately 61% seen once, with about 5% in the top ten. This specimen consisted of CD4+ T cells from PBMCs cultured without peptide, obtained before COVID-19 vaccination. The genes are TRBV5-4 and TRBJ2-7; no reliable D call. The sequence came from a human donor who received a COVID-19 vaccine. The CDR3 coding sequence is TGTGCCAGCAGCTCCCTTACTTCGAACCTAACCTACGAGCAGTACTTC. Translation gives CASSSLTSNLTYEQYF.